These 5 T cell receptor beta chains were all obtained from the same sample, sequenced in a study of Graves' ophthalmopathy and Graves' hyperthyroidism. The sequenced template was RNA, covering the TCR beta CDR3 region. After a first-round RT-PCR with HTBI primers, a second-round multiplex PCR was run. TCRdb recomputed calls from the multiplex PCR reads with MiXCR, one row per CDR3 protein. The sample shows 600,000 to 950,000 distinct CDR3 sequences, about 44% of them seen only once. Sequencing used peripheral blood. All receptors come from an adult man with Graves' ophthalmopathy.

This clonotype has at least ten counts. CDR3 bases: TGTGCCAGCAAAAAAGTACAGGGTGAAGCTTTCTTT. Protein sequence: CASKKVQGEAFF. V gene TRBV19 combines with J gene TRBJ1-1, with D possibly TRBD1 on 6 matching bases. CDR3 length equals 12 residues. Germline V CDR1 and CDR2: LNHDA, SQIVND (reference sequence). Trimming shortened V by 9 bases and J by 7 bases, and 15 bases separated the two germline ends.

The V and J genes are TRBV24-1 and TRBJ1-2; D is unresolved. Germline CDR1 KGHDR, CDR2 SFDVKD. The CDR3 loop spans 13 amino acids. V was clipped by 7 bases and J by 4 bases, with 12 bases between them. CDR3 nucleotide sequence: TGTGCCACCAGCTCACGGAGAACCTATGGCTACACCTTC. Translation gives CATSSRRTYGYTF.

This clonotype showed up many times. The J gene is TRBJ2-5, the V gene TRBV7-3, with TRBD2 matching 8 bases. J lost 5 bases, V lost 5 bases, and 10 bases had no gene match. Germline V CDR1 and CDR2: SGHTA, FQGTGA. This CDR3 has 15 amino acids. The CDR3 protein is CASSRSPAGVETQYF. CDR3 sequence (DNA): TGTGCCAGCAGCCGCAGTCCAGCGGGAGTTGAGACCCAGTACTTC.

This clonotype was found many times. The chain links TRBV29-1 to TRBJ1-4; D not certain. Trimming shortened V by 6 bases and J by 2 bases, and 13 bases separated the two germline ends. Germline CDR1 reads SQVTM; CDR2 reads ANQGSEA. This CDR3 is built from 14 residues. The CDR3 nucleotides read TGCAGCGTCTCCGGACCTGGGACTAATGAAAAACTGTTTTTT. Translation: CSVSGPGTNEKLFF.

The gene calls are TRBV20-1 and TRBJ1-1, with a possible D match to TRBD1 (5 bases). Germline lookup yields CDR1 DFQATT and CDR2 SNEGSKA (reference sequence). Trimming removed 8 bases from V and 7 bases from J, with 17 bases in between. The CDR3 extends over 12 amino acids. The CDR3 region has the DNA TGCAGTTTAGGGACCGAACGAGTTGAAGCTTTCTTT. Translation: CSLGTERVEAFF.